These T cell receptor beta chains were read from a single sample in a study of T cells after yellow fever vaccination. TCRdb fed the 5' RACE reads into MiXCR, producing one record per CDR3 protein. The sample records hundreds of thousands of distinct CDR3 sequences, about a fifth being singletons. Specimen: PBMCs, collected 15 days after the yellow fever booster vaccination. These receptors were taken from a young man who received the YFV17D yellow fever vaccine. CDR3s include the opening cysteine and the closing phenylalanine or tryptophan. The D gene is left open where the match is weak. Clone sizes are given selectively: once, few, many, or a class where the clone is expanded.

>TRBV23-1|NA|TRBJ2-1|TRBD1
CASKRVRGQNEQFF
TGCGCCAGCAAGCGGGTCAGGGGGCAGAATGAGCAGTTCTTC
>TRBV24-1|NA|TRBJ2-1|NA
CATSDFRRVEQFF
TGTGCCACCAGTGATTTTAGACGGGTTGAGCAGTTCTTC
>TRBV18|NA|TRBJ2-5|TRBD2
CASSPRLAGGQETQYF
TGTGCCAGCTCACCACGACTAGCGGGGGGCCAAGAGACCCAGTACTTC
>TRBV7-8|NA|TRBJ2-1|NA
CASSPVRSNEQFF
TGTGCCAGCAGCCCCGTGCGGAGCAATGAGCAGTTCTTC
>TRBV29-1|few|TRBJ2-1|NA
CSVEDPWLGAYNEQFF
TGCAGCGTTGAAGATCCGTGGCTAGGAGCCTACAATGAGCAGTTCTTC
>TRBV6-4|NA|TRBJ2-3|NA
CASSHRESDTQYF
TGTGCCAGCAGCCACAGGGAATCAGATACGCAGTATTTT
>TRBV5-8|NA|TRBJ2-3|TRBD2
CASSFWSGGDTQYF
TGTGCCAGCAGCTTCTGGTCGGGAGGGGATACGCAGTATTTT
>TRBV20-1|NA|TRBJ2-7|NA
CSARGRNYEQYF
TGCAGTGCTAGGGGACGGAACTACGAGCAGTACTTC
>TRBV20-1|few|TRBJ2-7|NA
CSANEAGAGEQYF
TGCAGTGCCAATGAGGCGGGGGCAGGTGAGCAGTACTTC
>TRBV5-1|few|TRBJ2-7|TRBD2
CASSVVAGGPYEQYF
TGCGCCAGCAGCGTGGTAGCGGGAGGACCATACGAGCAGTACTTC
>TRBV7-9|few|TRBJ1-3|NA
CASSFEHTGNTIYF
TGTGCCAGCAGCTTTGAACATACTGGAAACACCATATATTTT
>TRBV25-1|NA|TRBJ1-2|NA
CASSEYGESYGYTF
TGTGCCAGCAGTGAATATGGGGAATCCTATGGCTACACCTTC
>TRBV4-2|NA|TRBJ2-5|TRBD2
CASSDSGGAETQYF
TGTGCCAGCAGCGATAGCGGGGGGGCGGAGACCCAGTACTTC
>TRBV5-1|NA|TRBJ2-2|TRBD2
CASSPGTSGRYTGELFF
TGCGCCAGCAGCCCCGGGACTAGCGGGAGGTACACCGGGGAGCTGTTTTTT
>TRBV7-2|NA|TRBJ2-1|TRBD1
CASSLRQGIGEQFF
TGTGCCAGCAGCTTAAGACAGGGGATAGGTGAGCAGTTCTTC
>TRBV7-9|NA|TRBJ1-1|TRBD1
CASSLQGGGVYTEAFF
TGTGCCAGCAGCTTACAGGGGGGAGGGGTCTACACTGAAGCTTTCTTT
>TRBV12-3/TRBV12-4|few|TRBJ2-7|TRBD2
CASSLGETSGSYEQYF
TGTGCCAGCAGTTTAGGTGAGACTAGCGGTTCCTACGAGCAGTACTTC
>TRBV25-1|few|TRBJ1-2|NA
CASRPELPLDGYTF
TGTGCCAGCAGACCGGAATTGCCCTTGGATGGCTACACCTTC
>TRBV29-1|NA|TRBJ1-3|NA
CSVRLSGNTIYF
TGCAGCGTTCGACTCTCTGGAAACACCATATATTTT
>TRBV7-2|NA|TRBJ2-4|NA
CASSLPSIGQQYF
TGTGCCAGCAGCTTACCCAGCATCGGGCAGCAGTACTTC
>TRBV3-1|NA|TRBJ2-1|TRBD2
CASIGSGNYNEQFF
TGTGCCAGCATTGGGAGCGGGAACTACAATGAGCAGTTCTTC
>TRBV19|many|TRBJ1-1|TRBD1
CASKHRGTEAFF
TGTGCCAGTAAACACAGGGGTACTGAAGCTTTCTTT
>TRBV9|NA|TRBJ2-1|TRBD2
CASSVGTSGYLFVDEQFF
TGTGCCAGCAGCGTAGGGACTAGCGGGTATCTCTTTGTGGATGAGCAGTTCTTC
>TRBV7-2|once|TRBJ2-7|NA
CASSLVSGPSYEQYF
TGTGCCAGCAGCTTAGTATCAGGTCCCTCCTACGAGCAGTACTTC
>TRBV7-6|NA|TRBJ2-7|NA
CASSLASQGAGPPYEQYF
TGTGCCAGCAGCTTAGCCTCCCAAGGGGCGGGTCCTCCCTACGAGCAGTACTTC
>TRBV7-9|NA|TRBJ2-1|NA
CASSLSFRNNEQFF
TGTGCCAGCAGCTTAAGTTTCAGAAACAATGAGCAGTTCTTC
>TRBV6-2/TRBV6-3|few|TRBJ2-1|NA
CASADGVEQFF
TGTGCCAGCGCCGATGGCGTGGAGCAGTTCTTC
>TRBV20-1|once|TRBJ2-7|NA
CSVHRRGYEQYF
TGCAGTGTCCACAGGCGGGGATACGAGCAGTACTTC
>TRBV11-2|NA|TRBJ2-1|NA
CASSLERGPRQFF
TGTGCCAGCAGCTTAGAACGAGGCCCCCGGCAGTTCTTC
>TRBV29-1|NA|TRBJ2-1|TRBD1
CSVEGGTGGTYNEQFF
TGCAGCGTTGAAGGAGGGACAGGGGGTACCTACAATGAGCAGTTCTTC
>TRBV5-5|few|TRBJ2-7|NA
CASRRVDGYEQYF
TGTGCCAGCAGACGGGTGGACGGCTACGAGCAGTACTTC
>TRBV20-1|NA|TRBJ1-5|NA
CSASLALTADQPQHF
TGCAGTGCTAGCTTAGCTTTGACAGCCGATCAGCCCCAGCATTTT
>TRBV5-1|NA|TRBJ1-1|TRBD1
CASSPGTGSLNTEAFF
TGCGCCAGCAGCCCGGGGACAGGGTCCTTGAACACTGAAGCTTTCTTT
>TRBV6-1|NA|TRBJ1-2|NA
CASSQQPSDYGYTF
TGTGCCAGCAGTCAGCAGCCTTCTGACTATGGCTACACCTTC
>TRBV6-1|NA|TRBJ2-2|NA
CASTRTPTGELFF
TGTGCCAGCACAAGAACCCCCACCGGGGAGCTGTTTTTT
>TRBV29-1|few|TRBJ2-4|NA
CSVGTGVDIQYF
TGCAGCGTTGGGACGGGCGTGGATATTCAGTACTTC
>TRBV19|once|TRBJ2-7|TRBD2
CASSIRGRFYEQYF
TGTGCCAGTAGTATCCGCGGGAGGTTCTACGAGCAGTACTTC
>TRBV7-3|NA|TRBJ2-3|NA
CASSSPPGPRRGTDTQYF
TGTGCCAGCAGCTCGCCCCCGGGACCTCGGAGAGGCACAGATACGCAGTATTTT
>TRBV5-1|few|TRBJ2-7|TRBD2
CASSLEWSGRAYEQYF
TGCGCCAGCAGCTTGGAATGGAGCGGGAGGGCCTACGAGCAGTACTTC
>TRBV28|NA|TRBJ2-1|TRBD1
CASSFTDRAKNEQFF
TGTGCCAGCAGTTTTACGGACAGGGCGAAGAATGAGCAGTTCTTC
>TRBV30|NA|TRBJ2-5|NA
CAWNTGYQETQYF
TGTGCCTGGAATACAGGTTATCAAGAGACCCAGTACTTC
>TRBV5-1|few|TRBJ2-7|TRBD2
CASSEGTSGRYEQYF
TGCGCCAGCAGCGAGGGGACTAGCGGGAGGTACGAGCAGTACTTC
>TRBV6-5|few|TRBJ2-2|NA
CASSSISGELFF
TGTGCCAGCAGTTCTATCTCCGGGGAGCTGTTTTTT
>TRBV6-1|few|TRBJ2-1|NA
CASSPLSGVGNEQFF
TGTGCCAGCAGCCCCCTATCGGGAGTCGGCAATGAGCAGTTCTTC
>TRBV15|few|TRBJ2-1|NA
CATTRGDEQFF
TGTGCCACCACCAGAGGGGATGAGCAGTTCTTC
>TRBV20-1|few|TRBJ2-1|NA
CSARWAGGVFF
TGCAGTGCTAGGTGGGCAGGTGGGGTGTTCTTC
>TRBV6-2/TRBV6-3|NA|TRBJ2-7|NA
CASGTVHEQYF
TGTGCCAGCGGAACGGTCCACGAGCAGTACTTC
>TRBV19|few|TRBJ2-1|NA
CASSMERGPYNEQFF
TGTGCCAGTAGTATGGAGAGGGGACCCTACAATGAGCAGTTCTTC
>TRBV21-1|NA|TRBJ2-5|NA
CASSKWLELETQYF
TGTGCCAGCAGCAAATGGCTAGAGCTTGAGACCCAGTACTTC
>TRBV20-1|NA|TRBJ1-2|NA
CSARRQGMGGYTF
TGCAGTGCTAGACGGCAGGGGATGGGTGGCTACACCTTC
>TRBV20-1|NA|TRBJ1-2|NA
CSARDQGLGYGYTF
TGCAGTGCTAGAGATCAGGGGCTTGGCTATGGCTACACCTTC
>TRBV20-1|few|TRBJ2-3|TRBD2
CSAMKGGRAGGTQYF
TGCAGTGCTATGAAGGGCGGGAGGGCCGGAGGTACGCAGTATTTT
>TRBV7-9|few|TRBJ1-1|NA
CASRAFQGPTEAFF
TGTGCCAGCAGAGCCTTCCAGGGGCCAACTGAAGCTTTCTTT
>TRBV5-1|few|TRBJ2-4|NA
CASSPGHELIAKNIQYF
TGCGCCAGCAGCCCGGGACACGAACTTATAGCCAAAAACATTCAGTACTTC